This T cell receptor beta chain was retrieved from a study of cytomegalovirus exposure and HLA in healthy donors (dated 2017 in TCRdb). Regarding the research as a whole: In an earlier analysis of 587 of the donors, 250 to 350 Gb of sequence data and roughly 100 million unique TCR beta sequences from roughly 180 million T cells were reported. The number of donors typed differed by locus, with roughly 629-640 for A, B, C, DRB1 and DQB1, around 520 for DQA1, 600 to 610 for DPA1, and over 400 for DPB1. In an earlier analysis of roughly 540 of the donors, high-throughput TCR beta sequencing was used to judge whether each TCR beta V gene segment behaved as functional or pseudogenic. An early release that covered more than 550 HLA-typed donors contained approximately 300 gigabases of sequencing data and 70 million to 100 million unique TCR sequences. All discovery cohort repertoires had been generated on a single sequencing platform. To predict cytomegalovirus infection status, the study combined high-throughput TCR immunosequencing, statistical association of individual TCRs with disease status, and machine learning. In a later genetic analysis, genome-wide SNP genotypes for about three fifths of the 666 donors were used, and that subset was treated as a discovery cohort. Besides the first cohort of under 700 subjects, a separate validation cohort made up of roughly 120 different subjects was used. The study was designed to test whether signatures of past pathogen exposure could be identified by cataloging public T cell receptors. Donor age, sex, ethnicity and CMV serostatus were collected together with the repertoire data. The study used immunosequencing to profile the T cell repertoires of 600 to 850 subjects and linked those repertoires to cytomegalovirus serostatus. A few DR-DQ haplotypes were handled as single units for association and clustering because linkage in the cohort was strong. Among the roughly 400 genotyped donors, under 90% belonged to the genetic ancestry cluster associated with self-reported Caucasian donors. Rather than drawing on any new phenotypic data, the later analysis identified candidate immune exposures from TCR beta sequences and the way those sequences occurred across donors. A later analysis re-analyzed previously published TCR beta repertoires from 650 to 800 donors and added high-resolution HLA genotyping to study TCR occurrence patterns. HLA typing included class I and class II loci at four-digit resolution. On average, roughly 250,000 unique TCR beta nucleotide sequences were sequenced per donor among a few hundred genotyped donors of the cohort, with approximately 18% of those sequences being non-productive.

The CDR3 contains 13 residues, cysteine and phenylalanine counted. Kept here is only the CDR3 DNA, which spans 39 bases and is read in frame from base 1. V gives up 4 bases and J gives up 5 bases, and the segment between their germline ends measures 14 bases. The germline V gene supplies CDR1 SQVTM and CDR2 ANQGSEA. The cohort comprised some 680 healthy bone marrow donors. All cohort members were sampled while nominally healthy, although unrecorded immune exposures were likely present. The donor was CMV seropositive and belonged to the group of 270 or so seropositive cohort members. Each donor provided a peripheral blood sample, and peripheral blood mononuclear cells were used for TCR beta sequencing. The Qiagen DNeasy Blood Extraction Kit was used to extract genomic DNA from the blood cell samples. In the case of this clone: The antigen this receptor binds is unknown. Per-nucleotide qualities are absent, and no much larger clonotype sits a single base away.

Broader findings and caveats from the paper: In a later analysis, TCR association rates were found to vary across HLA loci, with the most associated TCRs seen for DRB1 alleles and the fewest for HLA-C alleles. Several of the top co-occurrence clusters appeared to be linked to parvovirus B19, influenza, CMV and Epstein-Barr virus, according to a later analysis. Sequencing depth was assumed to be roughly uniform across donors in the presence/absence analyses, though that assumption may not hold. It was suggested by the authors that the approach could potentially be generalized to other disease states and immunological phenotypes. In a later genetic analysis, a missense DCLRE1C variant was associated with V-gene and J-gene trimming of TCR beta chains, and the association was replicated in an independent cohort. A further reported finding was that TCR beta sequences accurately predicted the HLA-A and HLA-B alleles for most subjects in the first cohort. In this cohort, only TCR beta chains were sequenced, and detectable features were limited by the absence of alpha or paired-chain data. Specific HLA alleles were associated with over 15,000 TCR beta sequences at a false discovery rate of 0.05 in a later analysis. Most CMV-associated TCR beta chains appeared to be HLA-restricted in a later analysis, and the HLA associations seemed to be driven largely by CMV exposure. Correlated functional status among segregating V segments might be attributable to linkage disequilibrium, but an unknown experimental factor could not be ruled out. Because HLA typing was unavailable for some donors at each locus, only the typed subset was used in association tests. The classifier was reported to diagnose cytomegalovirus status with high specificity and sensitivity in both the original cohort and the validation cohort. When HLA alleles, especially DR and DQ, strongly co-occurred, TCR associations were difficult to assign to individual alleles. A few of the identified cytomegalovirus-associated TCR beta chains were confirmed in vitro to be specific for cytomegalovirus antigens. In a later genetic analysis, fewer N-insertions in productive TCRs were reported among donors in an Asian-associated ancestry cluster than the approximately 670-donor mean. Because counts were too low, seventeen rarely observed V segments, including chromosome 9 orphons, were excluded from the earlier analysis of a few hundred of the donors. The only immune exposure information available for the cohort was CMV serostatus. Across donors, most TCR sequences were observed very rarely, whereas some public TCRs were present in many individuals. In an earlier analysis of several hundred of the donors, most TCR beta V segments were observed in productive rearrangements about 90% or about 30% of the time, broadly matching IMGT annotations. The sequencing pipeline was judged likely to have produced a cluster of highly shared sequence variants as a technical artifact. Compared with equally common non-associated chains, HLA-associated TCR beta chains in a later analysis were more clonally expanded and had lower generation probabilities. The study listed 164 TCR beta chains as associated with cytomegalovirus. The 87-base-pair reads could not distinguish some IMGT-functional V segments, including TRBV6-2 and TRBV6-3, so those segments were excluded.

Receptors were amplified or captured by the immunoSEQ multiplex PCR assay. A mixture of 60 forward primers for TCR Vbeta segments and 13 reverse primers for TCR Jbeta segments was used in the multiplex PCR. The CDR3 region of rearranged TCR beta genes was amplified from genomic DNA by a multiplex PCR assay. The amplified TCR beta libraries were sequenced on the Illumina HiSeq System as 87-base-pair reads. Per the original workflow: A later analysis counted about 80 million unique TCR beta chains across the 500 to 850 repertoires, and around 9.9 million of these chains were shared by at least two donors. Raw reads were error-corrected and collapsed into unique sequences with a nearest-neighbor algorithm that merged closely related sequences to remove PCR and sequencing errors. V, D and J gene segments were assigned by aligning CDR3 sequences to IMGT reference sequences. Each retained sequence needed at least a six-nucleotide match to both a V gene segment and a J gene segment. A rearrangement counted as productive if the CDR3 had no stop codons and remained in frame with V and J, and every other rearrangement counted as non-productive. CDR3 was defined by IMGT convention, running from the second conserved V-encoded cysteine to the conserved J-encoded phenylalanine. Sequences without an unambiguous match to a single V gene segment were excluded from the earlier analysis of about 600 of the donors. An earlier analysis of 587 of the donors called V segments functional above 56.7% productive rearrangements and segregating when the between-donor standard deviation exceeded 5%. A statistical classification framework was built for diagnosing cytomegalovirus status from the catalog of TCR beta chain sequences. In a later analysis, V and J genes were assigned by comparing TCR nucleotide sequences against IMGT/GENE-DB human TR gene sequences. The TCRdist pipeline was used in a later analysis to assign CDR3 sequences and most-parsimonious VDJ recombination scenarios. In a later analysis, each TCR beta chain was defined by its CDR3 amino acid sequence together with its V-gene family, and reads lacking a unique V-gene family were excluded. As a way to deal with suspected cross-contamination and a sequencing artifact, a later analysis dropped 500 to 700 nucleotide sequences that were highly shared and had low generation probability. A later analysis calculated a clonal expansion index for each public chain from normalized within-repertoire ranks of inferred template counts. A later analysis computed generation probabilities with a VDJ recombination model fitted to out-of-frame rearrangements, and checked the results against IGoR. In a later analysis, TCR-TCR, TCR-HLA and TCR-CMV co-occurrence was scored with hypergeometric tests, and a repertoire-size bias correction was applied to TCR pairs. A later analysis estimated false discovery rates by permuting HLA or CMV assignments 20 times. A later analysis grouped co-occurring TCRs with DBSCAN, adding TCRdist sequence similarity when clustering within HLA-allele-positive subsets. Repertoires with fewer than 30,000 or more than 120,000 public chains, plus five repertoires with anomalous nucleotide sharing, were excluded from co-occurrence clustering. The clones in this table, taken by TCRdb from immuneACCESS, are in-frame only. Not every clone is retained; where verified, under half of the shortfall comes from an unresolved V gene, and the cause of the rest is unknown. Clone size and the V and J calls come from that table; the DNA yielded D and trimming. This sample comprises roughly 140,000 clones, about four fifths of them detected only once. Roughly 6.8% of the sample comes from the top ten.

This sequence was found in a man in his fifties or sixties in good health and CMV-seropositive. The chain was built from TRBV29-1 and TRBJ2-5; a tentative D match to TRBD2 spans 5 bases. The sample comprised PBMCs. The CDR3 region reads CSVAGFLGETQYF. The DNA sequence reads TGCAGCGTTGCGGGATTCTTAGGGGAGACCCAGTACTTC.